This T cell receptor (beta chain) was recovered during a study of tissue T cells after allogeneic stem cell transplantation. Whole-study results and caveats: In patients and mice, blood and spleen missed much of tissue repertoire. Limitations included a small, clinically heterogeneous cohort and limited sampling depth.

Indicated time point: mouse harvest day 14 after allogeneic transplant. Each mouse received 10^7 T-cell-depleted marrow cells plus 10^6 splenic CD5+ T cells by tail vein. B6 (H2b) cells into BALB/c (H2d) mice; tissues taken at day 7 or 14. This clone has more than one count but fewer than ten. Antigen specificity is unknown. The genes are named according to mouse. The read ends 1 residue before the CDR3 terminus; that terminus is restored from the germline J gene. CDR1 is KGHPV and CDR2 is FQNQEV in the germline V gene (reference sequence). V lost 2 bases and J lost 2; bases outside the gene matches: 1. The CDR3 extends over 15 amino acids. Sequencing of TCRbeta CDR3 at survey depth gave sequences and template counts. Profiled with immunoSEQ multiplex PCR; TCRdb holds only in-frame clones, not every one. This table has about 5,000 clones, over 30% appearing once.

The chain is built from TRBV26 and TRBJ2-1; 9 bases align to TRBD2. The sequencing sample was made of gut tissue. The TCR sequence derives from a female BALB/c mouse given C57BL/6 T cells with graft-versus-host disease after an allogeneic hematopoietic cell transplant. CDR3 bases read: TGTGCCAGCAGTCTGGACTGGGGGCACTATGCTGAGCAGTTC. It yields the protein CASSLDWGHYAEQF. The whole CDR3 protein is CASSLDWGHYAEQFF.